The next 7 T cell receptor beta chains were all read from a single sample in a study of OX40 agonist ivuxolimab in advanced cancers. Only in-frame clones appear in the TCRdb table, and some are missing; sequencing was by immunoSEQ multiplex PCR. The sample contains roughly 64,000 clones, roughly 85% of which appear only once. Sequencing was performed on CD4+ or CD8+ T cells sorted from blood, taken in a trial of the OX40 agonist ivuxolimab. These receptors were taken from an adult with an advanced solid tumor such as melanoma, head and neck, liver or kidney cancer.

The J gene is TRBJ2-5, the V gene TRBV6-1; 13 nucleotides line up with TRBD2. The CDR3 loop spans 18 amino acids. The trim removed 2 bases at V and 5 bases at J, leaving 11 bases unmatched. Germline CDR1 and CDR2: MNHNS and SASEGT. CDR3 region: CASSEIGGLAGIRETQYF. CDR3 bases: TGTGCCAGCAGTGAAATTGGGGGACTAGCGGGAATTAGGGAGACCCAGTACTTC.

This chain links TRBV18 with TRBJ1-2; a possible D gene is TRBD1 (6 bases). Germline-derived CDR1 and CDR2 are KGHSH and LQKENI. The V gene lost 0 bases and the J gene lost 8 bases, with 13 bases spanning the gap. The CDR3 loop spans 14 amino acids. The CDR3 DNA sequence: TGTGCCAGCTCACCACCGGGGGCAACCTCGGGCTACACCTTC. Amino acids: CASSPPGATSGYTF.

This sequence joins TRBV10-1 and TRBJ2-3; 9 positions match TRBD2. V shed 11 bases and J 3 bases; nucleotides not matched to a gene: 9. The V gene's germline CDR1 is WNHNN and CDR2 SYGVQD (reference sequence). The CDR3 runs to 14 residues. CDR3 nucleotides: TGCGCCTTAGCGGGGGCCCCAGGTACAGATACGCAGTATTTT. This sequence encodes CALAGAPGTDTQYF.

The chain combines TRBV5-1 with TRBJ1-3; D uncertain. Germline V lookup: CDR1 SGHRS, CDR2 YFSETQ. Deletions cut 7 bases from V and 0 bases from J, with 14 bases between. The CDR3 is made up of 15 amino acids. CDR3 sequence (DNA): TGCGCCAGCGGATCGGGTGTCTACTCTGGAAACACCATATATTTT. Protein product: CASGSGVYSGNTIYF.

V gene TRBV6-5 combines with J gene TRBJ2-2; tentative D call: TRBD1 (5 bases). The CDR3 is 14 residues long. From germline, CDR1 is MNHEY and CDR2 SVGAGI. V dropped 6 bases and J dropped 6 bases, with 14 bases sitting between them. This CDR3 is CASSPGHFAGELFF. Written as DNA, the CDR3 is TGTGCCAGCAGCCCTGGACACTTCGCCGGGGAGCTGTTTTTT.

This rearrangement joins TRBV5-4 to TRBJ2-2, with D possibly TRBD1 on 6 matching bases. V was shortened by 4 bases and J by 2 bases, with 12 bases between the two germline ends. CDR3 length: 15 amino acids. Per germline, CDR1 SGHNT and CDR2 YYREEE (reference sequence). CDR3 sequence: CASSPRTANTGELFF. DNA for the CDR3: TGTGCCAGCAGCCCTAGGACAGCCAACACCGGGGAGCTGTTTTTT.

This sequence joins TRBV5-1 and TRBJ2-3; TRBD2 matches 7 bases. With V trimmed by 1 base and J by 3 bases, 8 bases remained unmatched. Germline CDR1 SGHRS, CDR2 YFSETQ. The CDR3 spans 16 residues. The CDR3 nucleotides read TGCGCCAGCAGCTTGTTTGGGGGAGGGGAGACAGATACGCAGTATTTT. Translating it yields CASSLFGGGETDTQYF.